The 5 T cell receptor beta chains below come from one sample, sequenced in a study of early T cells in non-severe SARS-CoV-2 infection. TCRdb analysed the 5' RACE reads with MiXCR anew, one entry per CDR3 protein. Here the sample spans approximately 70,000 distinct CDR3 sequences, roughly 4.6% being singletons. Specimen: whole blood, collected at baseline. The source is an adult who was a healthcare worker with PCR-confirmed SARS-CoV-2 infection or an uninfected control (not recorded which). The donor label of this sample is uncertain.

The chain uses TRBV10-3 and TRBJ2-2; 12 positions agree with TRBD2. Germline V gene data show CDR1 as ENHRY and CDR2 as SYGVKD. Germline trimming cut 6 bases from V and 5 bases from J; bases unmatched to any gene: 4. This CDR3 has 15 residues. The CDR3 DNA follows: TGTGCCATCAGACCTACTAGCGGGGGGACCGGGGAGCTGTTTTTT. Its translation is CAIRPTSGGTGELFF.

This clonotype was observed many times. The rearrangement links TRBV7-2 to TRBJ1-1, with D perhaps matching TRBD1 (6 bases). This CDR3 region has 14 residues. Germline lookup yields CDR1 SGHTA and CDR2 FQGNSA. With 3 bases removed from V and 1 base from J, the gap between germline ends came to 9 bases. CDR3 residues: CASSLVQGNTEAFF. The CDR3 coding sequence is TGTGCCAGCAGCTTGGTACAGGGGAACACTGAAGCTTTCTTT.

The rearrangement links TRBV7-9 to TRBJ2-1; 8 nucleotides line up with TRBD1. Germline trimming cut 5 bases from V and 7 bases from J; bases unmatched to any gene: 4. This CDR3 region has 13 residues. Germline V gene lookup returns CDR1 SEHNR and CDR2 FQNEAQ (reference sequence). The CDR3 is CASSRQGPNEQFF. The CDR3 DNA sequence: TGTGCCAGCAGCCGACAGGGGCCGAATGAGCAGTTCTTC.

This clonotype was seen at least ten times. The chain combines TRBV29-1 with TRBJ2-2; 11 bases are shared with TRBD2. Unmatched junction bases numbered 4, after V lost 7 bases and J lost 6 bases. There are 13 residues in the CDR3. Germline CDR1 is SQVTM and CDR2 is ANQGSEA. CDR3 in amino acids: CSGTTSGAGELFF. The CDR3, as DNA: TGCAGCGGAACGACTAGCGGGGCCGGGGAGCTGTTTTTT.

This clonotype was counted at least ten times. The chain uses TRBV6-1 and TRBJ1-5, with 10 bases identical to TRBD1. The CDR3 has 14 residues. The V and J ends lost 3 bases and 9 bases, in that order; junction bases with no gene match: 5. Germline lookup yields CDR1 MNHNS and CDR2 SASEGT. The CDR3, as DNA: TGTGCCAGCAGTGAGAGGGGACAGGGGTTGCCCCAGCATTTT. Amino acids: CASSERGQGLPQHF.